This T cell receptor beta chain was profiled in a study of blood T cell repertoires in COVID-19. Sequenced by immunoSEQ multiplex PCR; TCRdb stores in-frame clones only, minus some. The sample includes approximately 340,000 clones, more than 85% of them seen just once. The CDR3 extends over 13 amino acids. The germline V gene has CDR1 SNHLY and CDR2 FYNNEI. Trimming cost V 3 bases and J 6 bases, with 12 bases left between them. Material: PBMCs or T cells enriched from blood (not recorded which). The source is a woman between 35 and 50 years old who had been exposed to COVID-19. The chain uses TRBV2 and TRBJ2-7; possibly TRBD2 for D (7 bases). The CDR3 region has the DNA TGTGCCAGCAGTGAGGCTAGGGGGGGCGAGCAGTACTTC. This codes for CASSEARGGEQYF.